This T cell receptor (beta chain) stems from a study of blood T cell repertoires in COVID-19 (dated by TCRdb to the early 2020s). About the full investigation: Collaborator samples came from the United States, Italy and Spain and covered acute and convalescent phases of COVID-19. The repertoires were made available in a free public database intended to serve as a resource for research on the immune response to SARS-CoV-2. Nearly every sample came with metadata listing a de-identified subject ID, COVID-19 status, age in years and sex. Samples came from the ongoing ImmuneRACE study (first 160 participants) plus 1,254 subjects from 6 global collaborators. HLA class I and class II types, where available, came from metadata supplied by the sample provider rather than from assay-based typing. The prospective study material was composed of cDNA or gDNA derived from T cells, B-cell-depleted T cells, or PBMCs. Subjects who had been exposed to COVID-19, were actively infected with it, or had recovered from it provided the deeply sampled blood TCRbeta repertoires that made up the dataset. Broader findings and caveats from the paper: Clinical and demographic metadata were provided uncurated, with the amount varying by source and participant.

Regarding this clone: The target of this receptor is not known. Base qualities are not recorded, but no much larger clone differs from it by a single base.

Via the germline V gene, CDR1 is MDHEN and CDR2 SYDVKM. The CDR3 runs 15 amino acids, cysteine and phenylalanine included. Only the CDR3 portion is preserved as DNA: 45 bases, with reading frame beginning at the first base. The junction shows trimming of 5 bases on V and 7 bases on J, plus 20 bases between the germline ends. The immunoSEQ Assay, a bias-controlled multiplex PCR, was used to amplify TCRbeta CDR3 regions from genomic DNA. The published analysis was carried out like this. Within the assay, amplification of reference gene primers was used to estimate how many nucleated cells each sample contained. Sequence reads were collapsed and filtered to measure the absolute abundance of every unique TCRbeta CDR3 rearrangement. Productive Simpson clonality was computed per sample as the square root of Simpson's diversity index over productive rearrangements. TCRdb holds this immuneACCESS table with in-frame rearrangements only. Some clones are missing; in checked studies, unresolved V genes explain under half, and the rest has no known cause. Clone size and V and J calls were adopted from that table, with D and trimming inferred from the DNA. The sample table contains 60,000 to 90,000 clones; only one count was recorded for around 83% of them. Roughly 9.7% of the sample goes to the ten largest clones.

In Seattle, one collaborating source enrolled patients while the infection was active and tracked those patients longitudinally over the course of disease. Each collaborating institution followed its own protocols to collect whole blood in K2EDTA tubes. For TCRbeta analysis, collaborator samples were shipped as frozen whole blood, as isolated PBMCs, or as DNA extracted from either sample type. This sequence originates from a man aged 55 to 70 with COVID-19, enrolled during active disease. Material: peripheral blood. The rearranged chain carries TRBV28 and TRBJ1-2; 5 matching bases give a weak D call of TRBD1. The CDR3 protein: CASSPTGAKGFGYTF. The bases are TGTGCCAGCAGTCCTACTGGGGCCAAGGGGTTTGGCTACACCTTC.